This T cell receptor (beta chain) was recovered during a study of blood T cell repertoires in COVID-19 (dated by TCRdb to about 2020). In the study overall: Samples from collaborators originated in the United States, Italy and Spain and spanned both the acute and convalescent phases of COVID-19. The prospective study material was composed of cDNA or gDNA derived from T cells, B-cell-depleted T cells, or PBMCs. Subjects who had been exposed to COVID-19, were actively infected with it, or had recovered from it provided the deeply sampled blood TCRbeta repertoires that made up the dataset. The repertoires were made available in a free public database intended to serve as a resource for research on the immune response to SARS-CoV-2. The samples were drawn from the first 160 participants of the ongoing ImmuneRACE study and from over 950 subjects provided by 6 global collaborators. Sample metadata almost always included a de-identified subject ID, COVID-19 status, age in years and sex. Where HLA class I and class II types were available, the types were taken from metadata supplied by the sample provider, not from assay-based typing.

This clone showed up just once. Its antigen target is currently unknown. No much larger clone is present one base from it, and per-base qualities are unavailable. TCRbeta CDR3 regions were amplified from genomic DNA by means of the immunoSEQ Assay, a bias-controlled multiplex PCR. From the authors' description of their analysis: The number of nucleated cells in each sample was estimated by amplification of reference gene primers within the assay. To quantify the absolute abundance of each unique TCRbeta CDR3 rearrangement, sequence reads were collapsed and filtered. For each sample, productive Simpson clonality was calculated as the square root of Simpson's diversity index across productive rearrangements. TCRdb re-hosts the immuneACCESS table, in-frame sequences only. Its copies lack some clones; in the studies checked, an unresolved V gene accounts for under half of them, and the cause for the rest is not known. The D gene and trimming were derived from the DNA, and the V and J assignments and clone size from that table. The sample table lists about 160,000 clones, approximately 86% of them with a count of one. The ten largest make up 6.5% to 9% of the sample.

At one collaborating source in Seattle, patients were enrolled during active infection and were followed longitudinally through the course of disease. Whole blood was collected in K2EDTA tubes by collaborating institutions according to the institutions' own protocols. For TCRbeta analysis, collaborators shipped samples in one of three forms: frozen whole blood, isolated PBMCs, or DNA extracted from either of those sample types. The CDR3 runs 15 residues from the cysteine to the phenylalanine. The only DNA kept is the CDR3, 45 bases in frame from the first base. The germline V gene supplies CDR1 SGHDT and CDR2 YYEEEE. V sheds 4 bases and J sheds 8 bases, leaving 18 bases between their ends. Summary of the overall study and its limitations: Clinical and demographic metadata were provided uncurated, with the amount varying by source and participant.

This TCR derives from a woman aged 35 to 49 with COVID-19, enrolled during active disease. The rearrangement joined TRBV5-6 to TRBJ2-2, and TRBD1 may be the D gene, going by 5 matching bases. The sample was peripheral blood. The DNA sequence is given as TGTGCCAGCAGCCGAAATACCAGGGTTATTGGGGAGCTGTTTTTT. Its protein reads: CASSRNTRVIGELFF.